This entry lists 4 T cell receptor beta chains sequenced from one sample in a study of T cell repertoires in cytomegalovirus infection. TCRdb reprocessed the reads via MiXCR and lists one record per CDR3 protein. The sample shows over 450,000 distinct CDR3 sequences, 10% to 12% of them seen only once. The sequencing sample was made of PBMCs. Source of these receptors: a human donor in good health (CMV status not recorded). Some clones in this sample may be carry-over from other donors' samples.

This rearrangement joins TRBV10-3 to TRBJ1-5; D unresolved. Trimming took off 10 bases at V and 7 bases at J, with 17 bases between the two ends. Looked up from germline, CDR1 is ENHRY and CDR2 is SYGVKD. There are 13 residues in the CDR3. CDR3 bases: TGTGCCACCAGGCAGACCCCCAGGCAGCCCCAGCATTTT. This translates into CATRQTPRQPQHF.

This clonotype was detected many times. This chain connects TRBV12-5 to TRBJ2-3; D gene unclear. Trimming removed 1 base from V and 6 bases from J, with 2 bases in between. CDR3 length equals 11 residues. Germline CDR1 reads LGHNT; CDR2 reads FRNRAP. The CDR3 DNA follows: TGTGCTAGTGGTTTGGATGATACGCAGTATTTT. Translating it yields CASGLDDTQYF.

The chain employs TRBV10-3 and TRBJ2-7, with TRBD2 matching 8 bases. Germline CDR1 is ENHRY and CDR2 is SYGVKD. The CDR3 sequence is 14 residues long. V trimming: 5 bases; J trimming: 2 bases; junction bases outside the gene matches: 5. CDR3 bases: TGTGCCATCAGTTACGGGGGGGAACCCTACGAGCAGTACTTC. This translates into CAISYGGEPYEQYF.

This clonotype was found many times. This chain joins TRBV15 and TRBJ1-4; D might be TRBD1 (6 bases). Looked up from germline, CDR1 is LNHNV and CDR2 is YYDKDF (reference sequence). The CDR3 extends over 15 amino acids. Trimming removed 0 bases at V and 11 bases at J, with 16 bases between. As DNA, the CDR3 is TGTGCCACCAGCAGAGATCGGGGGGCGGCAGGGAAACTGTTTTTT. Protein sequence: CATSRDRGAAGKLFF.